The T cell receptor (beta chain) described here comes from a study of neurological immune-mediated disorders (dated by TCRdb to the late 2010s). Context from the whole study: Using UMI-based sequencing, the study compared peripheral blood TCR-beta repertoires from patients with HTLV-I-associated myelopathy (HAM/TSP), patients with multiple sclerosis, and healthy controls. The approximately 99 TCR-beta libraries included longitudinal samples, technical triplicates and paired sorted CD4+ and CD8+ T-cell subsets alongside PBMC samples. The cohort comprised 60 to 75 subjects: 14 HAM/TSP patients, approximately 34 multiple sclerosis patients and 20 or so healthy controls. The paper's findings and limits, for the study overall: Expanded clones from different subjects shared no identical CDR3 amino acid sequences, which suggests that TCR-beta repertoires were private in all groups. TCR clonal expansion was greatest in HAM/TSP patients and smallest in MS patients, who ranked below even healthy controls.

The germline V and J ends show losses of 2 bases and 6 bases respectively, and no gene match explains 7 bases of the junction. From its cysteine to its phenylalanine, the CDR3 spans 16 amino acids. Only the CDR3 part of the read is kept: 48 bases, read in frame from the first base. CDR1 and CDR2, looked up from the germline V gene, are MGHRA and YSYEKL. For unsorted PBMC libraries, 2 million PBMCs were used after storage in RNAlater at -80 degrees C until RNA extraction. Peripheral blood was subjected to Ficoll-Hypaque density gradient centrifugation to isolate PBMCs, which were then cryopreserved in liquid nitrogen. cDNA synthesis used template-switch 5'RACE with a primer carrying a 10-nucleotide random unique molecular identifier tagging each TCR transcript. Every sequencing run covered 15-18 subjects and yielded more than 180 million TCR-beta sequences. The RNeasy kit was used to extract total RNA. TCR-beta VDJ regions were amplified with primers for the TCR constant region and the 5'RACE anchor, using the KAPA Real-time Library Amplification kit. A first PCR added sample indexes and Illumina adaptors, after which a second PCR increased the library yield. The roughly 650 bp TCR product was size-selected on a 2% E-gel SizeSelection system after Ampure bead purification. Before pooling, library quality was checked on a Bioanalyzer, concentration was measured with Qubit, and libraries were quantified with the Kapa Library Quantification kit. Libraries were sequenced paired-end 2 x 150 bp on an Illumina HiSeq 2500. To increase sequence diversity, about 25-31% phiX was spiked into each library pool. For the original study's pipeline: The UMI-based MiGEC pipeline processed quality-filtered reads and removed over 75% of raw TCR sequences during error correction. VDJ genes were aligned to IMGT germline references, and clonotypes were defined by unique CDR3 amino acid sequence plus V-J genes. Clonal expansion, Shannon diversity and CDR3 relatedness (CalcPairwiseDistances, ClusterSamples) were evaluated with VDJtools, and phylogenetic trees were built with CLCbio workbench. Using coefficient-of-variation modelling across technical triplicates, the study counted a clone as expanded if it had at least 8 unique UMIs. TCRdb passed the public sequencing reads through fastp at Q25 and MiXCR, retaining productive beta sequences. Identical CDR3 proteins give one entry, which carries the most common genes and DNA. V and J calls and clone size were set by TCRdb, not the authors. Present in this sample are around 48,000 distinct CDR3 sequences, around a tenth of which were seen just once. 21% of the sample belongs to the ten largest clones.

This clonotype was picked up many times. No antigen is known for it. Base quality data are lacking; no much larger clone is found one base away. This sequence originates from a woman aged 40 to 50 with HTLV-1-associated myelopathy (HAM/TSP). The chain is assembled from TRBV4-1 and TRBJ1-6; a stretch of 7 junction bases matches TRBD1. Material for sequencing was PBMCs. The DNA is TGCGCCAGCAGCCAATCCGGGACAGTGTTTAATTCACCCCTCCACTTT. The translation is CASSQSGTVFNSPLHF.